This T cell receptor beta chain was retrieved from a study of cytomegalovirus exposure and HLA in healthy donors. Study-wide context: A previous analysis identified 100 million to 120 million unique TCR beta sequences derived from some 200 million T cells.

Study-wide points: Later analysis identified around 15,000 TCR beta sequences associated with HLA alleles, using a false discovery rate threshold of 0.05. Later, TCR association rates were found to vary by HLA locus, highest for DRB1 and lowest for HLA-C. Sequencing depth across donors, presence/absence analyses assumed, was roughly uniform.

As to this clone: Its antigen is currently unknown.

Trimming removed 4 bases at V and 4 bases at J, with 11 bases between. CDR1 and CDR2 (germline): MNHNS, SASEGT. This CDR3 contains 14 residues. The PCR ran on 60 Vbeta and 13 Jbeta primers. Data came from immunoSEQ multiplex PCR; TCRdb stores just in-frame clones and leaves some out. The sample consists of around 100,000 clones, 65% to 85% of them appearing once. This sequence originates from a woman between 25 and 40 years old in good health and CMV-seropositive. The source material was PBMCs. The rearrangement uses TRBV6-1 and TRBJ1-5; the D gene is possibly TRBD1 (6 bases). Here the CDR3 reads CASSGRTENQPQHF. For the CDR3, the DNA is TGTGCCAGCAGTGGACGGACAGAGAATCAGCCCCAGCATTTT.